This TCR beta chain comes out of a study of T-cell memory formation after mild COVID-19. About the study: Among the donors, TCR clusters were largely specific to each donor. Study results and caveats: Second-wave clones that peaked on day 37 lacked confirmed SARS-CoV-2 specificity. Clones shrinking between day 15 and 85 showed a balanced CD4/CD8 split, and those that grew later tilted toward CD4+.

The CDR3 is made up of 17 amino acids. 5'RACE with constant-segment primers yielded barcoded, UMI-tagged TCR alpha and TCR beta cDNA libraries. MiXCR, applied by TCRdb to the 5' RACE reads, yields one record per CDR3 protein. The table shows approximately 260,000 distinct CDR3 sequences, with 16% occurring only once. This clonotype was picked up a small number of times. Antigen specificity is unknown. The sequence derives from a man aged 18-30 years who had mild COVID-19 (a few samples of this study predate the infection). Cell type and time point are not known. V and J are TRBV21-1 and TRBJ2-1; the table's TRBD2 call for D was not verified on the DNA. TRBV21-1 is an annotated pseudogene. The sample consisted of PBMCs or a T cell subset sorted from them (not recorded which). CDR3 in amino acids: CASSSRGTSGGNNEQFF. The CDR3 region has the DNA TGTGCCAGCAGCAGCCGGGGAACTAGCGGGGGCAACAATGAGCAGTTCTTC.